This T cell receptor beta chain was observed in a study of control samples from healthy donors and cancer patients. V dropped 5 bases and J dropped 8; count of bases not matched to a gene: 11. CDR1 and CDR2 (germline): SGHAT, FQNNGV. This CDR3 has 15 amino acids. Clones were read by immunoSEQ multiplex PCR, and TCRdb kept only the in-frame ones, dropping some. The table includes roughly 84,000 clones, roughly nine tenths detected once. The source material was blood. The chain employs TRBV11-2 and TRBJ2-3, with 9 bases matching TRBD1. The origin of this receptor is a man over 45 in good health. CDR3 sequence reads: CASSQGGQGIGTQYF. The CDR3 DNA reads TGTGCCAGCAGCCAGGGGGGACAGGGAATCGGTACGCAGTATTTT.